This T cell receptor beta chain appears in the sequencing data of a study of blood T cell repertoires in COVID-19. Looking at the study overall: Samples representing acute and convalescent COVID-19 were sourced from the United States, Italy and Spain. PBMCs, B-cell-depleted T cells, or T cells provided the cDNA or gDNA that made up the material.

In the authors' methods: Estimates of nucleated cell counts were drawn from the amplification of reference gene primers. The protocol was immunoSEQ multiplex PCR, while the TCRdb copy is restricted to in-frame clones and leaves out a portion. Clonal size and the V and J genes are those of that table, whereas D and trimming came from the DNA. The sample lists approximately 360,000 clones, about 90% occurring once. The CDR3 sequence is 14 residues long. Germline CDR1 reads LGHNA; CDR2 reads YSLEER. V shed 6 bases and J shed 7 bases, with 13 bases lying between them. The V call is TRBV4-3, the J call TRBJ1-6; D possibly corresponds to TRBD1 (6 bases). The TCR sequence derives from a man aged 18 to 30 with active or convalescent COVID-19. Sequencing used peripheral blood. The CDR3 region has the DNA TGCGCCAGCAGGTCCCCGGACAGAAATTCACCCCTCCACTTT. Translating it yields CASRSPDRNSPLHF.